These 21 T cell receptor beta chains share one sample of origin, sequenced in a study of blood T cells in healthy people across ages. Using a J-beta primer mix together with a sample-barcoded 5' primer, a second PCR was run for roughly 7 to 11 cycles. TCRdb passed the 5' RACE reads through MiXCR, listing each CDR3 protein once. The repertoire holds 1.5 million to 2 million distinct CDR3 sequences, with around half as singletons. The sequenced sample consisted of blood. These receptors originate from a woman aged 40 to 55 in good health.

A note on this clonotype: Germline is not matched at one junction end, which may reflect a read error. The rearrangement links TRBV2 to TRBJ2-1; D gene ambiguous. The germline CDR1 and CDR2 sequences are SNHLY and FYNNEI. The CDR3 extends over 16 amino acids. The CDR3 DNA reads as TGCGCCAGCAGTGAGTGGGGTGAAAGCTCCTACAATGAGCAGTTCTTC. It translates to CASSEWGESSYNEQFF.

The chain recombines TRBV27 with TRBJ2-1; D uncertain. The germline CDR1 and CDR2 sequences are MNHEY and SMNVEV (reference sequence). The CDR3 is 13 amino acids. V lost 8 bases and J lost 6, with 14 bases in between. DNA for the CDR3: TGTGCCAGCTACTCCCTAAGGGCCAATGAGCAGTTCTTC. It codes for CASYSLRANEQFF.

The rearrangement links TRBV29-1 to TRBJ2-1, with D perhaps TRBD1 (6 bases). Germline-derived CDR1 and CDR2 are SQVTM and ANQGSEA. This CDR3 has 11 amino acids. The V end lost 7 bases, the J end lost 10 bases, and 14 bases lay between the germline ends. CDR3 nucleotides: TGCAGCGCAAACAGGGCTGACGAGCAGTTCTTC. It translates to CSANRADEQFF.

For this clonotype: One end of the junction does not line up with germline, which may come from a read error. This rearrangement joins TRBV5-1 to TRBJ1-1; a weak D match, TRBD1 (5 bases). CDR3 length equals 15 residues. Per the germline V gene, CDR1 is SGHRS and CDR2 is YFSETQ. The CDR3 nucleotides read TGTGCCAGCAGCTTAGCTGGGGGAAGGAACACTGAAGCTTTCTTT. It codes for CASSLAGGRNTEAFF.

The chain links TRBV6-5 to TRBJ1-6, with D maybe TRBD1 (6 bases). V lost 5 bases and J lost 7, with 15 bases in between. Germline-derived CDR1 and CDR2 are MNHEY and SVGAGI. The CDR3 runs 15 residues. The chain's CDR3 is CASSTEGGFNSPLHF. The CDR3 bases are TGTGCCAGCAGTACGGAGGGGGGTTTCAATTCACCCCTCCACTTT.

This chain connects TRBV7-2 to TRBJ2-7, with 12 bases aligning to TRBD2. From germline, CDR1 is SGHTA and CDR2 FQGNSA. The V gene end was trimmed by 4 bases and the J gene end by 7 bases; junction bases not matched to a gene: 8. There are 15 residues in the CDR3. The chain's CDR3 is CASSSSGGAVNEQYF. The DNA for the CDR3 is TGTGCCAGCAGCTCTAGCGGGGGGGCTGTCAATGAGCAGTACTTC.

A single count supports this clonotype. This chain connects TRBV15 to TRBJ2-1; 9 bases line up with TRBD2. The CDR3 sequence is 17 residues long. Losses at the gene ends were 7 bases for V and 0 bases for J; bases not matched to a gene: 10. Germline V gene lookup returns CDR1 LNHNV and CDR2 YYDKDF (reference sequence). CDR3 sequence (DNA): TGTGCCACCATAGGTAGCGGGGGACAAAACTCCTACAATGAGCAGTTCTTC. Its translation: CATIGSGGQNSYNEQFF.

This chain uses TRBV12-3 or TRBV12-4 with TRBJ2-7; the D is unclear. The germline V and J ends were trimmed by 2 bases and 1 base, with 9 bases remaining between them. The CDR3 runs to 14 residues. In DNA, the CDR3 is TGTGCCAGCAGTTTAACTCCAGATTCCTACGAGCAGTACTTC. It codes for CASSLTPDSYEQYF.

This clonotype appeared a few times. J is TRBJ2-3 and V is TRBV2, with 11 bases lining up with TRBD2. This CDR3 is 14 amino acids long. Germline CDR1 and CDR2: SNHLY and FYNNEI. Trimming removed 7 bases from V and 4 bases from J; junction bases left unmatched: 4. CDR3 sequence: CASKTSGAPDTQYF. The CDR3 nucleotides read TGTGCCAGCAAGACTAGCGGGGCGCCAGATACGCAGTATTTT. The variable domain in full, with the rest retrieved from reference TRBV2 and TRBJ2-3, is EPEVTQTPSHQVTQMGQEVILRCVPISNHLYFYWYRQILGQKVEFLVSFYNNEISEKSEIFDDQFSVERPDGSNFTLKIRSTKLEDSAMYFCASKTSGAPDTQYFGPGTRLTVL.

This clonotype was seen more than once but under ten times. As DNA, the CDR3 is TGTGCCAGTGCTAGGACTAGCGGAATTCAAGAGACCCAGTACTTC. Encoded protein: CASARTSGIQETQYF. The V and J genes are TRBV2 and TRBJ2-5; 10 positions match TRBD2. Germline V gives CDR1 SNHLY, CDR2 FYNNEI. With V trimmed by 9 bases and J by 2 bases, 9 bases remained unmatched. The CDR3 contains 15 residues. The variable domain in full, completed from reference TRBV2 and TRBJ2-5, reads EPEVTQTPSHQVTQMGQEVILRCVPISNHLYFYWYRQILGQKVEFLVSFYNNEISEKSEIFDDQFSVERPDGSNFTLKIRSTKLEDSAMYFCASARTSGIQETQYFGPGTRLLVL.

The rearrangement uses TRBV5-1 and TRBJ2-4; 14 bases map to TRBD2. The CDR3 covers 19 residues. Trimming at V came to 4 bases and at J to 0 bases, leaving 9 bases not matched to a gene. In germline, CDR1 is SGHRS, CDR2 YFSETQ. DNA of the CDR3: TGCGCCAGCAGCGCAATAGGGACTAGCGGGGGATTAGCCAAAAACATTCAGTACTTC. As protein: CASSAIGTSGGLAKNIQYF.

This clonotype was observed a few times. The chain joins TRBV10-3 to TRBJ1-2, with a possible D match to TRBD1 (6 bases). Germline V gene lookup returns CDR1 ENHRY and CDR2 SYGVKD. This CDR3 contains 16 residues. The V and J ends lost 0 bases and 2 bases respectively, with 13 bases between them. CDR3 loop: CAISESSAGANYGYTF. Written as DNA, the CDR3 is TGTGCCATCAGTGAGTCGAGTGCGGGGGCGAACTATGGCTACACCTTC.

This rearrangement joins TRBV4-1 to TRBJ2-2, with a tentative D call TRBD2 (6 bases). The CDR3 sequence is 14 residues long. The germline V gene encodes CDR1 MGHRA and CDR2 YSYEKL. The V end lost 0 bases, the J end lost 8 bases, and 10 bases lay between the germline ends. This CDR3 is CASSQEGGDGELFF. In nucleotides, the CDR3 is TGCGCCAGCAGCCAAGAAGGAGGGGATGGGGAGCTGTTTTTT.

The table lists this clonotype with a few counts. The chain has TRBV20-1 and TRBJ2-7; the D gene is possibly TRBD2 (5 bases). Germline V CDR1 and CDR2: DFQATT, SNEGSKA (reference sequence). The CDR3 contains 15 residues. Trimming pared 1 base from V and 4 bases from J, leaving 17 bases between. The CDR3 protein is CSARAVSGSAYEQYF. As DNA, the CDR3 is TGCAGTGCTAGAGCTGTTTCGGGGTCCGCGTACGAGCAGTACTTC.

CDR3 sequence: CATSRVGDGTDTQYF. The CDR3 DNA reads TGTGCCACCAGCAGGGTTGGGGACGGCACAGATACGCAGTATTTT. J is TRBJ2-3 and V is TRBV15; D may match TRBD1 or TRBD2 (5 bases each). The germline V and J ends were trimmed by 3 bases and 1 base, with 11 bases remaining between them. This CDR3 is 15 amino acids long. Germline CDR1 and CDR2: LNHNV and YYDKDF (reference sequence).

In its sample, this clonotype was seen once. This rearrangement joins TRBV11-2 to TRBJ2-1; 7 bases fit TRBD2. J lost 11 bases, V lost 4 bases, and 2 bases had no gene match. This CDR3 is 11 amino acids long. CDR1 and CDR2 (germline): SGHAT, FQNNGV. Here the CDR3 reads CASSWGGKQFF. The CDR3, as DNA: TGTGCCAGCAGCTGGGGGGGAAAGCAGTTCTTC.

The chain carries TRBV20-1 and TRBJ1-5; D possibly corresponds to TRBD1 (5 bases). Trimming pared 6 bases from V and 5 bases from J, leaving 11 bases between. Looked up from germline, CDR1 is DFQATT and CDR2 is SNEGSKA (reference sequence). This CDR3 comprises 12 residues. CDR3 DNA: TGCAGTGCCCCCTGGGGGGATCAGCCCCAGCATTTT. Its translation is CSAPWGDQPQHF.

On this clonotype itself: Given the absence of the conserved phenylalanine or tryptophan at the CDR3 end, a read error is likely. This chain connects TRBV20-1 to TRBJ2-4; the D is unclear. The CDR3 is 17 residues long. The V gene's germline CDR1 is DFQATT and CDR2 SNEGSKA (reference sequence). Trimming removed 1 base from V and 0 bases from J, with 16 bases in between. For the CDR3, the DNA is TGCAGTGCTAGAGCCGGCCCCAGGAGACTAGCCAAAAACATTCAGTACTAC. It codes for CSARAGPRRLAKNIQYY.

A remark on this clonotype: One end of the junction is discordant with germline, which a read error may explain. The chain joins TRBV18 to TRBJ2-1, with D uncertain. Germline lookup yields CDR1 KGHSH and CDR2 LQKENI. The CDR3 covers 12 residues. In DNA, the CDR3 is TGTGCCAGCTCACCAATCAGGTCCGAGCTGTTCTTC. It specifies CASSPIRSELFF.

The DNA of the CDR3 is TGCAGCGCGAGGGGGTCACCTAATGAAAAACTGTTTTTT. This translates into CSARGSPNEKLFF. This rearrangement joins TRBV29-1 to TRBJ1-4; the D gene is possibly TRBD1 (6 bases). V shed 7 bases and J shed 3 bases, with 12 bases lying between them. The CDR3 has 13 residues. Germline CDR1 and CDR2: SQVTM and ANQGSEA.

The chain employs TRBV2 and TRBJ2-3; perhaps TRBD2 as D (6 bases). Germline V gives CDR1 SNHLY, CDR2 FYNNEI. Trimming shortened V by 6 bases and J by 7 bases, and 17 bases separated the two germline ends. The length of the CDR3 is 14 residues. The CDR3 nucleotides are TGTGCCAGCAGAGACCCGGGACTTAGAAATACGCAGTATTTT. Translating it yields CASRDPGLRNTQYF.